This TCR beta chain was sequenced in a study of response to subunit inactivated influenza vaccine (dated by TCRdb to the late 2010s). As for the study more broadly: The study used deep quantitative T cell receptor repertoire profiling to track responses to a trivalent subunit inactivated influenza vaccine. Beyond this particular receptor, the publication reports: It was suggested by the authors that each seasonal influenza vaccination may recruit only a limited number of new T cells.

The method was RT-PCR. Data came from an Illumina HiSeq 2500. Through fastp at Q25 and MiXCR, TCRdb rebuilt clones from the public reads, retaining in-frame beta chains. Each entry is one CDR3 protein sequence, shown with its most common DNA and genes. Recorded for this sample are a few hundred thousand distinct CDR3 sequences; around 9.9% of them occurred a single time. Together, the top ten hold approximately 12% of the sample. The time point label for this specimen denotes: 45 days after influenza vaccine administration. CDR1 and CDR2, looked up from the germline V gene (reference sequence), are SEHNR and FQNEAQ. Taken from cysteine to phenylalanine, the CDR3 has 16 residues. Only CDR3 DNA remains: 48 bases, in frame from the first base. After removal of 0 bases from V and 8 bases from J, the junction retains 6 bases not matched to a gene. As regards this clonotype: No cognate antigen has been identified for it. It has no much larger one-base neighbor in the sample; base qualities were not kept.

The specimen was PBMCs from blood, collected 45 days after vaccination. The chain is encoded by TRBV7-9 joined to TRBJ2-1, and TRBD2 aligns with 11 junction nucleotides. This receptor was identified in a man over 45 who received an inactivated influenza vaccine. Donor details come from another sample of the same person, matched by shared clones. CDR3 protein: CASSLAKLAGADEQFF. The nucleotide sequence reads as follows: TGTGCCAGCAGCTTAGCGAAACTAGCGGGGGCCGATGAGCAGTTCTTC.